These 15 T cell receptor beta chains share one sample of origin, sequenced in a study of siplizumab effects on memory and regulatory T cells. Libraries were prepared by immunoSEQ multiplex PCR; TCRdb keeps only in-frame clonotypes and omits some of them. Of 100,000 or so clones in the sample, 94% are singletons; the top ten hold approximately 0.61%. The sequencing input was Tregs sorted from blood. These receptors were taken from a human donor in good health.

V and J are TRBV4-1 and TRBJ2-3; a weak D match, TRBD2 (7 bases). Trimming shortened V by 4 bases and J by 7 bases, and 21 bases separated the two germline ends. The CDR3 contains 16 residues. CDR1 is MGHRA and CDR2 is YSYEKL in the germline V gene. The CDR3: CASSREGGGPTHTQYF. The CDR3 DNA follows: TGCGCCAGCAGCCGAGAGGGCGGGGGCCCCACTCATACGCAGTATTTT.

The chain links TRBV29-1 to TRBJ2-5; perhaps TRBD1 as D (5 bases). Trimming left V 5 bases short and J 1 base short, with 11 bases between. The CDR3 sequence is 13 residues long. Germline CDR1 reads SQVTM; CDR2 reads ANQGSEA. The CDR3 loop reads CSVRRGTQETQYF. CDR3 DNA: TGCAGCGTTCGTAGGGGAACCCAAGAGACCCAGTACTTC.

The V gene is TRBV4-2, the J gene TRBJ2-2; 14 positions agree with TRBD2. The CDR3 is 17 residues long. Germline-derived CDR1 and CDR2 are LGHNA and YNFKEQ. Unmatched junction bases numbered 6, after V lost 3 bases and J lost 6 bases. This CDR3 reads CASSQYQTSGRAGELFF. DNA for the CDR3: TGTGCCAGCAGCCAGTACCAGACTAGCGGGAGGGCCGGGGAGCTGTTTTTT.

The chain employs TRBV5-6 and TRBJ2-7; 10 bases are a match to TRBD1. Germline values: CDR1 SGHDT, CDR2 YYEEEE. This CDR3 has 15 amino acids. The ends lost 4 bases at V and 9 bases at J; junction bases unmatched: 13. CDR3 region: CASSLGTGATLGQYF. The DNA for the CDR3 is TGTGCCAGCAGCCTAGGGACAGGGGCCACGCTGGGGCAGTACTTC.

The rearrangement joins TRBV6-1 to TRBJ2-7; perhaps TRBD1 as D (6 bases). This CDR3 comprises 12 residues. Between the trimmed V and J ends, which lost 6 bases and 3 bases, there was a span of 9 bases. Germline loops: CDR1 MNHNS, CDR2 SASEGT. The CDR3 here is CASRRGFYEQYF. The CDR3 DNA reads TGTGCCAGCAGGAGGGGGTTCTACGAGCAGTACTTC.

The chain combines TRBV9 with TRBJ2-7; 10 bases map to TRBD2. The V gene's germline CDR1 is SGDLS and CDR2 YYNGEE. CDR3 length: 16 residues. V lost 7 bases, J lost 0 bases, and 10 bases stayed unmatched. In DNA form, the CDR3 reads TGTGCCAGCTCCTCAAAGCGGGAGGGGAACTCCTACGAGCAGTACTTC. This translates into CASSSKREGNSYEQYF. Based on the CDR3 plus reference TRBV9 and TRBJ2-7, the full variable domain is DSGVTQTPKHLITATGQRVTLRCSPRSGDLSVYWYQQSLDQGLQFLIQYYNGEERAKGNILERFSAQQFPDLHSELNLSSLELGDSALYFCASSSKREGNSYEQYFGPGTRLTVT.

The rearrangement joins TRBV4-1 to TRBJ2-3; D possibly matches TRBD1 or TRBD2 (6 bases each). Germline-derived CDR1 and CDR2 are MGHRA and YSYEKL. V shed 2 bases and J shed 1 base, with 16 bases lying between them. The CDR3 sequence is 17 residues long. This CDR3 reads CASSQSRGRGGTDTQYF. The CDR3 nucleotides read TGCGCCAGCAGCCAATCGCGGGGCAGGGGAGGCACAGATACGCAGTATTTT.

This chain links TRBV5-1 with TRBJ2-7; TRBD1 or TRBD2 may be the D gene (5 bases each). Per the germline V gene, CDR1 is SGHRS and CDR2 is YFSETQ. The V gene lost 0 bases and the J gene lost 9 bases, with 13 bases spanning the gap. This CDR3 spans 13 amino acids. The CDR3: CASSLEGPGLQYF. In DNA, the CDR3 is TGCGCCAGCAGCTTGGAAGGTCCGGGGCTGCAGTACTTC.

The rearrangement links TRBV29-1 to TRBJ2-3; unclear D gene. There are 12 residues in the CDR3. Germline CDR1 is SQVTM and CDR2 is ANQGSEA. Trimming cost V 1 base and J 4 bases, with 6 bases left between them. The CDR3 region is CSVEAGADTQYF. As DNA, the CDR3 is TGCAGCGTTGAAGCCGGAGCAGATACGCAGTATTTT.

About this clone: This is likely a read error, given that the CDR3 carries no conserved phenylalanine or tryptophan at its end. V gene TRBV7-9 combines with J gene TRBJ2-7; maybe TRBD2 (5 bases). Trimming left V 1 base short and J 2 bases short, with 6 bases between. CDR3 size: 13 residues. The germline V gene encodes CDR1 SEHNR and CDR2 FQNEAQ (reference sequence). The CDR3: CASSLGGPYEQYL. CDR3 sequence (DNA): TGTGCCAGCAGCTTAGGCGGGCCCTACGAGCAGTACCTC.

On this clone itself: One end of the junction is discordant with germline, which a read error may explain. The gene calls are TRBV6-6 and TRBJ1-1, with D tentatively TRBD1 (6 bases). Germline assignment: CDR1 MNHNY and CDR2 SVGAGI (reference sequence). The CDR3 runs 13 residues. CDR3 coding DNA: TGTGCCAGCAGTTACTCGATACAGGGCGCATTGTTGTTT. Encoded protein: CASSYSIQGALLF.

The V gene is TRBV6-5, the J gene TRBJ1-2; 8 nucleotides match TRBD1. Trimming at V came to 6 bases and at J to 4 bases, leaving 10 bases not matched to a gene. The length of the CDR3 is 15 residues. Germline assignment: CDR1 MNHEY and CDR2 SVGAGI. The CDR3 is CASSKTGDLFYGYTF. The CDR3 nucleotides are TGTGCCAGCAGCAAGACAGGGGACCTATTCTATGGCTACACCTTC.

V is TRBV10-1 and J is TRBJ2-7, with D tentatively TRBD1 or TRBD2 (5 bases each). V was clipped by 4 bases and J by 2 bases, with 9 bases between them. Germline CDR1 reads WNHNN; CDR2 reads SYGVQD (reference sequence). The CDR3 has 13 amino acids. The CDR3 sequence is CASSGDPPYEQYF. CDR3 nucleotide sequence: TGCGCCAGCAGTGGGGACCCCCCCTACGAGCAGTACTTC.

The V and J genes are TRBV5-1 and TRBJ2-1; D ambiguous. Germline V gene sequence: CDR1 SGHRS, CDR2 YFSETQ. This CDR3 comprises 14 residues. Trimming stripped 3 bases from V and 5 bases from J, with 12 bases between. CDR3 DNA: TGCGCCAGCAGCTCGACTGGCGATAACAATGAGCAGTTCTTC. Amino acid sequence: CASSSTGDNNEQFF.

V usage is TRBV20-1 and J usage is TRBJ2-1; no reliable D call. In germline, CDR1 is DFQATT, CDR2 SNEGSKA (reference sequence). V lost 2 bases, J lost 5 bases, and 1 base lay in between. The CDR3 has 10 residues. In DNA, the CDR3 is TGCAGTGCTAGAAACAATGAGCAGTTCTTC. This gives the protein CSARNNEQFF.